These 21 T cell receptor beta chains came from one sample sequenced in a study of blood T cells in healthy people across ages. Combining a sample-barcoded 5' primer with a J-beta primer mix, a second PCR ran for roughly 6 to 12 cycles. TCRdb re-called the 5' RACE reads with MiXCR, one entry per CDR3 protein. Here the sample spans 850,000 to 1,300,000 distinct CDR3 sequences, around 45% being singletons. The sample taken for sequencing was blood. These receptors were taken from a woman between 55 and 75 years old in good health.

The chain couples TRBV10-3 to TRBJ1-6, with TRBD1 identical over 7 bases. CDR3 length: 15 residues. Germline trimming cut 6 bases from V and 8 bases from J; bases unmatched to any gene: 10. CDR1 is ENHRY, CDR2 SYGVKD, per germline. The CDR3 DNA is TGTGCCATCAGGCTAGACAGGGCGCGGGATTCACCCCTCCACTTT. Protein product: CAIRLDRARDSPLHF.

This clonotype was observed once. Just one base apart from a much larger clone, this may be a read error. The chain joins TRBV29-1 to TRBJ2-5; TRBD2 is a possible D gene (5 bases). The tail of the sequence fits TRBJ2-7 better, so the J call may be wrong. The CDR3 totals 11 residues. The germline V gene encodes CDR1 SQVTM and CDR2 ANQGSEA. The CDR3 DNA reads as TGCAGCGGGCAGGACTCCGACGAGCAGTACTTC. It yields the protein CSGQDSDEQYF.

The chain joins TRBV20-1 to TRBJ1-4, with 9 bases identical to TRBD1. Per germline, CDR1 DFQATT and CDR2 SNEGSKA (reference sequence). This CDR3 is 17 amino acids long. V was pared by 0 bases and J by 0 bases, with 5 bases of the junction left unmatched. The CDR3, as DNA: TGCAGTGCTAGAGATTGGGGGACAGGGCCAACTAATGAAAAACTGTTTTTT. Residues: CSARDWGTGPTNEKLFF.

The V call is TRBV21-1, the J call TRBJ2-7; TRBD2, the table's D call, lacks a check against the DNA. TRBV21-1 is shown as a pseudogene. CDR3 length equals 19 residues. CDR3 DNA sequence: TGTGCCAGCAGCAAAGCGCAACTTGATCTTAGCGGGATATCCTACGAGCAGTACTTC. This codes for CASSKAQLDLSGISYEQYF.

V is TRBV2 and J is TRBJ2-3; perhaps TRBD2 as D (6 bases). Germline assignment: CDR1 SNHLY and CDR2 FYNNEI. The CDR3 loop spans 16 amino acids. Between the trimmed V and J ends, which lost 3 bases and 0 bases, there was a span of 13 bases. The CDR3 DNA follows: TGTGCCAGCAGTGAGCCGCCGGGGGACAGCACAGATACGCAGTATTTT. Its protein product is CASSEPPGDSTDTQYF.

The V and J genes are TRBV27 and TRBJ1-1; tentatively, D is TRBD1 (6 bases). V shed 9 bases and J shed 1 base, with 12 bases lying between them. Germline V gene data show CDR1 as MNHEY and CDR2 as SMNVEV (reference sequence). The CDR3 is 13 amino acids. CDR3 in amino acids: CASMGHTNTEAFF. Here the CDR3 DNA reads TGTGCCAGTATGGGACACACGAACACTGAAGCTTTCTTT.

The rearrangement links TRBV3-1 to TRBJ2-1; TRBD1 or TRBD2 may be the D gene (5 bases each). Germline V CDR1 and CDR2: LGHDT, YNNKEL (reference sequence). V lost 0 bases to trimming and J lost 9 bases, with 12 bases between them. This CDR3 contains 14 residues. The CDR3 DNA reads TGTGCCAGCAGCCAAGAAGTCCCCGGGACTGAGCAGTTCTTC. It translates to CASSQEVPGTEQFF.

As regards this clonotype: One base away lies a much larger clone, so this may be a sequencing read error. The genes are TRBV6-2 or TRBV6-3 and TRBJ2-7; D uncertain. Germline values: CDR1 MNHEY, CDR2 SVGEGT. Trimming removed 7 bases at V and 7 bases at J, with 23 bases between. There are 15 residues in the CDR3. CDR3 loop: CASKEPPGPYNEQYF. The CDR3, as DNA: TGTGCCAGCAAGGAGCCCCCCGGCCCTTACAATGAGCAGTACTTC.

This clonotype was counted ten times or more. This chain connects TRBV29-1 to TRBJ2-2; 10 bases are a match to TRBD2. V shed 1 base, J shed 5 bases, and the junction held 7 bases outside the gene matches. Germline V lookup: CDR1 SQVTM, CDR2 ANQGSEA. The CDR3 has 16 residues. The CDR3 region is CSVEGLAGEGTGELFF. In DNA form, the CDR3 reads TGCAGCGTTGAAGGGCTAGCGGGAGAGGGTACCGGGGAGCTGTTTTTT.

The V and J genes are TRBV7-9 and TRBJ1-2; possible D gene TRBD1, 6 bases. CDR1 SEHNR and CDR2 FQNEAQ come from the germline V gene (reference sequence). CDR3 length: 15 residues. Trimming removed 5 bases at V and 6 bases at J, with 19 bases between. CDR3 coding DNA: TGTGCCAGCAGCCACCTACAGGGTATTAGGGATGGCTACACCTTC. It codes for CASSHLQGIRDGYTF.

The CDR3 DNA reads as TGTGCCAGCAGTTTAGGAGGACCGGCGGGGGGCTACACCTTC. It yields the protein CASSLGGPAGGYTF. The chain employs TRBV12-3 or TRBV12-4 and TRBJ1-2; D not certain. The CDR3 is made up of 14 amino acids. V was trimmed by 1 base and J by 8 bases, leaving 14 bases between them.

This clonotype was seen a few times. The V gene is TRBV5-3, the J gene TRBJ1-2, with 8 bases that match TRBD1. TRBV5-3 is assigned to the ORF class and has an uncertain function. This CDR3 has 18 residues. Trimming removed 0 bases from V and 4 bases from J; junction bases left unmatched: 14. The CDR3 DNA reads TGTGCCAGAAGCTTGGCCCCCGATTCCGGGACAGGACTCTATGGCTACACCTTC. It yields the protein CARSLAPDSGTGLYGYTF.

The gene calls are TRBV5-1 and TRBJ1-2; 7 bases map to TRBD1. The germline gives CDR1 SGHRS, CDR2 YFSETQ. The CDR3 consists of 14 residues. J lost 7 bases, V lost 0 bases, and 6 bases had no gene match. CDR3 sequence: CASSLGQGSRGYTF. The CDR3 DNA reads TGCGCCAGCAGCTTGGGACAGGGAAGTCGTGGCTACACCTTC. Complete variable domain (other parts from reference TRBV5-1 and TRBJ1-2): KAGVTQTPRYLIKTRGQQVTLSCSPISGHRSVSWYQQTPGQGLQFLFEYFSETQRNKGNFPGRFSGRQFSNSRSEMNVSTLELGDSALYLCASSLGQGSRGYTFGSGTRLTVV.

This clonotype was recorded a few times. J is TRBJ2-1 and V is TRBV20-1, with D tentatively TRBD2 (6 bases). The V gene lost 3 bases and the J gene lost 7 bases, with 10 bases spanning the gap. The CDR3 covers 12 residues. Germline V gene data show CDR1 as DFQATT and CDR2 as SNEGSKA (reference sequence). This chain's CDR3 is CSASGSGNEQFF. The CDR3 DNA follows: TGCAGTGCTAGCGGGAGTGGTAATGAGCAGTTCTTC.

V usage is TRBV12-3 or TRBV12-4 and J usage is TRBJ2-3; 10 nucleotides line up with TRBD2. Trimming took 6 bases from V and 7 from J; bases not matched to a gene: 7. CDR3 length: 14 residues. CDR3: CASRRAGGRNTQYF. CDR3 nucleotide sequence: TGTGCCAGCAGACGAGCGGGAGGGCGGAATACGCAGTATTTT.

This clonotype was picked up a small number of times. V usage is TRBV20-1 and J usage is TRBJ1-6; no reliable D call. V lost 0 bases and J 0 bases, leaving 9 bases between the germline ends. This CDR3 is 16 amino acids long. Germline V gene data show CDR1 as DFQATT and CDR2 as SNEGSKA (reference sequence). DNA for the CDR3: TGCAGTGCTAGAGACAGATTGAGCTCCTATAATTCACCCCTCCACTTT. Its translation is CSARDRLSSYNSPLHF.

This rearrangement joins TRBV28 to TRBJ1-4; D ambiguous. The CDR3 totals 14 residues. CDR1 and CDR2 (germline): MDHEN, SYDVKM. The V end lost 5 bases, the J end lost 4 bases, and 11 bases lay between the germline ends. The CDR3 DNA sequence: TGTGCCAGCAGTCTCCCCACTGTTAATGAAAAACTGTTTTTT. It codes for CASSLPTVNEKLFF. The full variable domain, in which reference TRBV28 and TRBJ1-4 provide the parts outside the CDR3, is DVKVTQSSRYLVKRTGEKVFLECVQDMDHENMFWYRQDPGLGLRLIYFSYDVKMKEKGDIPEGYSVSREKKERFSLILESASTNQTSMYLCASSLPTVNEKLFFGSGTQLSVL.

This rearrangement joins TRBV10-3 to TRBJ2-1, with TRBD2 matching 9 bases. Germline V gene data show CDR1 as ENHRY and CDR2 as SYGVKD. CDR3 length: 14 residues. V trimming: 7 bases; J trimming: 5 bases; junction bases outside the gene matches: 6. The CDR3 sequence: CAIKGGRADNEQFF. The DNA of the CDR3 is TGTGCCATCAAGGGCGGGAGGGCTGACAATGAGCAGTTCTTC.

The chain combines TRBV7-2 with TRBJ1-1; D may be TRBD1 (5 bases). The germline V gene has CDR1 SGHTA and CDR2 FQGNSA. V was pared by 0 bases and J by 4 bases, with 9 bases between. CDR3 length: 14 amino acids. The CDR3 bases are TGTGCCAGCAGCTTAGCGTTCAGGGTCACTGAAGCTTTCTTT. This gives the protein CASSLAFRVTEAFF.

This chain links TRBV5-1 with TRBJ2-3, with D possibly being TRBD1 or TRBD2 (5 bases each). The V end lost 2 bases, the J end lost 2 bases, and 15 bases lay between the germline ends. Germline CDR1 SGHRS, CDR2 YFSETQ. This CDR3 spans 16 amino acids. The CDR3 DNA reads TGCGCCAGCAGCTTAGGGGACGCTAGTCCCACAGATACGCAGTATTTT. Residues: CASSLGDASPTDTQYF.

This clonotype was seen a handful of times. The chain couples TRBV6-5 to TRBJ2-1, with 7 bases aligning to TRBD2. This CDR3 region has 15 residues. The germline gives CDR1 MNHEY, CDR2 SVGAGI. With V trimmed by 2 bases and J by 5 bases, 6 bases remained unmatched. DNA for the CDR3: TGTGCCAGCAGTTACACTAGCGTAGGGGACAATGAGCAGTTCTTC. It is translated as CASSYTSVGDNEQFF.